Below, 6 T cell receptor beta chains from the same sample are listed, as sequenced in a study of blood T cell repertoires in COVID-19. The table came from immunoSEQ multiplex PCR; TCRdb's copy has only in-frame clones and leaves some out. This table has over 150,000 clones, 84% appearing once. Sample: PBMCs or T cells enriched from blood (not recorded which). These receptors all come from a man aged 50-59 years who had recovered from COVID-19.

J is TRBJ2-4 and V is TRBV7-2; 12 nucleotides line up with TRBD2. V shed 6 bases and J 6 bases; nucleotides not matched to a gene: 6. This CDR3 region has 15 residues. The germline V gene has CDR1 SGHTA and CDR2 FQGNSA. The DNA of the CDR3 is TGTGCCAGCAGTCGACTAGCGGGGGATATAAACATTCAGTACTTC. It encodes CASSRLAGDINIQYF.

The rearrangement uses TRBV24-1 and TRBJ1-2; TRBD1 matches 8 bases. The CDR3 runs to 15 residues. Germline V gene sequence: CDR1 KGHDR, CDR2 SFDVKD. The trim removed 11 bases at V and 6 bases at J, leaving 16 bases unmatched. The CDR3 sequence is CAIPPGTGIFNGYTF. In nucleotides, the CDR3 is TGTGCCATCCCCCCCGGGACAGGAATTTTTAATGGCTACACCTTC.

V is TRBV13 and J is TRBJ1-6; 8 bases agree with TRBD1. Germline values: CDR1 PRHDT, CDR2 FYEKMQ (reference sequence). The V gene end was trimmed by 5 bases and the J gene end by 7 bases; junction bases not matched to a gene: 7. This CDR3 comprises 15 residues. The CDR3 loop is CASSPRDRLNSPLHF. For the CDR3, the DNA is TGTGCCAGCAGCCCCCGGGACAGGCTAAATTCACCCCTCCACTTT.

The J gene is TRBJ2-1, the V gene TRBV3-1 (or the pseudogene TRBV3-2); the D is unclear. The CDR3 loop spans 15 amino acids. CDR1 and CDR2 from the germline V gene are LGHDT and YNNKEL (reference sequence). Trimming pared 0 bases from V and 2 bases from J, leaving 8 bases between. CDR3 amino acids: CASSQDPGTYNEQFF. DNA for the CDR3: TGTGCCAGCAGCCAAGATCCAGGCACCTACAATGAGCAGTTCTTC.

This clone was seen a few times. The chain links TRBV4-2 to TRBJ2-2; D might be TRBD2 (5 bases). CDR1 is LGHNA, CDR2 YNFKEQ, per germline. Trimming removed 1 base from V and 4 bases from J, with 13 bases in between. This CDR3 spans 16 amino acids. The CDR3: CASSQVPGDVTGELFF. Written as DNA, the CDR3 is TGTGCCAGCAGCCAAGTCCCCGGGGATGTCACCGGGGAGCTGTTTTTT.

This clone was seen only once. The chain joins TRBV11-2 to TRBJ1-1; D is unclear. The germline CDR1 and CDR2 sequences are SGHAT and FQNNGV. The CDR3 is made up of 16 amino acids. Trimming left V 3 bases short and J 0 bases short, with 14 bases between. The chain's CDR3 is CASSLMGWRMNTEAFF. CDR3 bases: TGTGCCAGCAGCTTGATGGGGTGGAGGATGAACACTGAAGCTTTCTTT. The full variable domain, its missing parts supplied by reference TRBV11-2 and TRBJ1-1, is EAGVAQSPRYKIIEKRQSVAFWCNPISGHATLYWYQQILGQGPKLLIQFQNNGVVDDSQLPKDRFSAERLKGVDSTLKIQPAKLEDSAVYLCASSLMGWRMNTEAFFGQGTRLTVV.